The T cell receptor (beta chain) under discussion was sequenced for a study of blood T cells in healthy people across ages. The wider study: Using template switching, researchers captured about one barcoded beta molecule for each two T cells.

This clonotype was counted between two and nine times. Then a second PCR, running roughly 7 to 11 cycles, was carried out with a sample-barcoded 5' primer and a J-beta primer mix. Each cDNA molecule carried a tag from a template-switch adaptor that contained 12 random nucleotides. TCRdb analysed the 5' RACE reads with MiXCR anew, one entry per CDR3 protein. Of 700,000 to 900,000 distinct CDR3 sequences in the sample, roughly 53% were seen once. Trimming removed 4 bases from V and 3 bases from J; junction bases left unmatched: 5. The CDR3 sequence is 15 residues long. Germline V CDR1 and CDR2: LGHDT, YNNKEL (reference sequence).

This rearrangement joins TRBV3-1 to TRBJ2-1; 8 positions match TRBD2. This receptor was identified in an elderly man in good health. The sequencing sample was made of blood. The CDR3 sequence: CASSLAGTHYNEQFF. CDR3 nucleotide sequence: TGTGCCAGCAGCCTAGCGGGAACCCACTACAATGAGCAGTTCTTC.